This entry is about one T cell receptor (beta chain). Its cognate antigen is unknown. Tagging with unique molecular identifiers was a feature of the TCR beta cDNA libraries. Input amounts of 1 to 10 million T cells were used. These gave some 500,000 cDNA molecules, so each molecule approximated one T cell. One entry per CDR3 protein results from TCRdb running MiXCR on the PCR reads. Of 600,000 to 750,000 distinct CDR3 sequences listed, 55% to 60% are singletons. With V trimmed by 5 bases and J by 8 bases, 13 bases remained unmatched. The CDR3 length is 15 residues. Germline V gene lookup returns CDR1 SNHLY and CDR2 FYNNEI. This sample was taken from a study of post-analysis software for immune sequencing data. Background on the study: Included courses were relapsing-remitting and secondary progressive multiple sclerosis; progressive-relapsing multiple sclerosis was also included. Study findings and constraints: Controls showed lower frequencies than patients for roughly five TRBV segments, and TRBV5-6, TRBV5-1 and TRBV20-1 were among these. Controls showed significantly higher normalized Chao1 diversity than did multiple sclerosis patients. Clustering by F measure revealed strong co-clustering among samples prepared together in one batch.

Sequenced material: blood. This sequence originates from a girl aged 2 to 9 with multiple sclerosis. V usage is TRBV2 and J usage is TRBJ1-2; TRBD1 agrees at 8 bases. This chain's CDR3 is CASSLGTGGGGGYTF. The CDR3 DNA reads TGTGCCAGCAGTCTGGGGACAGGCGGAGGAGGAGGCTACACCTTC.